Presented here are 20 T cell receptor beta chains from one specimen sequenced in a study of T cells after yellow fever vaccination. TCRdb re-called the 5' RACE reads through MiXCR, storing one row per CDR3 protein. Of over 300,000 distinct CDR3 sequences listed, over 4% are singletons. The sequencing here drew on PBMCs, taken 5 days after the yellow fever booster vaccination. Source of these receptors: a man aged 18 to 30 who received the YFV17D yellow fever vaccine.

CDR3 sequence: CASSFWTGHTGELFF. CDR3 DNA: TGTGCCAGCAGCTTCTGGACAGGGCACACCGGGGAGCTGTTTTTT. The gene calls are TRBV7-9 and TRBJ2-2; 8 bases line up with TRBD1. The V gene end was trimmed by 3 bases and the J gene end by 3 bases; junction bases not matched to a gene: 3. CDR3 size: 15 residues. Germline values: CDR1 SEHNR, CDR2 FQNEAQ (reference sequence).

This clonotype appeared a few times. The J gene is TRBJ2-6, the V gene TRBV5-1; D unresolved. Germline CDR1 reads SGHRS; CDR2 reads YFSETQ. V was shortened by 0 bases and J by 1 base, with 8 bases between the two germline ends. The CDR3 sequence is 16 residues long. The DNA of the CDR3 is TGCGCCAGCAGCTTGGGATCTGGTTCTGGGGCCAACGTCCTGACTTTC. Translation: CASSLGSGSGANVLTF.

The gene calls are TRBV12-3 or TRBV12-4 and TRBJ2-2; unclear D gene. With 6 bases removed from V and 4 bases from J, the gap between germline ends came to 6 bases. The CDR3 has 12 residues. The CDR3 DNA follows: TGTGCCAGCAGCCGACTCACCGGGGAGCTGTTTTTT. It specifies CASSRLTGELFF.

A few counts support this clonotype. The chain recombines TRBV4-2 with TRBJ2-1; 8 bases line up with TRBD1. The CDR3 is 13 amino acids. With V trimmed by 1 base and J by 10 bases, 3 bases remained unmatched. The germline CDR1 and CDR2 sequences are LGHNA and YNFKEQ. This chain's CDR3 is CASSQGGTGEQFF. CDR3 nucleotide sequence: TGTGCCAGCAGCCAAGGGGGGACAGGAGAGCAGTTCTTC.

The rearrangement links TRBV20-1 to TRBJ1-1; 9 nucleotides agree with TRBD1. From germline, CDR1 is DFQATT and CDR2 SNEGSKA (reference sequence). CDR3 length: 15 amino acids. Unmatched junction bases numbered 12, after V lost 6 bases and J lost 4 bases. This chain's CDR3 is CSAFPAGQGSTEAFF. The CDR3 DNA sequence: TGCAGTGCCTTTCCGGCGGGACAGGGTAGCACTGAAGCTTTCTTT.

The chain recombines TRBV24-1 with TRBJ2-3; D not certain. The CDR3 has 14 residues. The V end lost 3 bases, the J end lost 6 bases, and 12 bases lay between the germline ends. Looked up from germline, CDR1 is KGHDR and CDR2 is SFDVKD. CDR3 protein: CATSDRQVQDTQYF. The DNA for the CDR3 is TGTGCCACCAGTGATCGGCAGGTTCAGGATACGCAGTATTTT.

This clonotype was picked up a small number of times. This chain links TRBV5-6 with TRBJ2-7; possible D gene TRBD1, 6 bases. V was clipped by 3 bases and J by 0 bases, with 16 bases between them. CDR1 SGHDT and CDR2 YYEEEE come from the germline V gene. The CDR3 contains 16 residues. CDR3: CASSSYTGTYSYEQYF. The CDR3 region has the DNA TGTGCCAGCAGCTCCTACACCGGGACATACTCCTACGAGCAGTACTTC.

Here the CDR3 reads CASSLSVTERTQYF. CDR3 sequence (DNA): TGCGCCAGCAGCTTGTCCGTGACAGAGAGGACCCAGTACTTC. The chain combines TRBV5-1 with TRBJ2-5; possibly TRBD1 for D (5 bases). CDR1 SGHRS and CDR2 YFSETQ come from the germline V gene. V shed 1 base and J shed 7 bases, with 14 bases lying between them. The CDR3 has 14 residues.

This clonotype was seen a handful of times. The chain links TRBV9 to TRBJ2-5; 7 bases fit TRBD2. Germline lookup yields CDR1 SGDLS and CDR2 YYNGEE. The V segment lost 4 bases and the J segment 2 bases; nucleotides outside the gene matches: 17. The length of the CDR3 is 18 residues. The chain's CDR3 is CASSPGFPSGGWQETQYF. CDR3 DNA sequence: TGTGCCAGCAGCCCCGGGTTCCCCTCGGGGGGTTGGCAAGAGACCCAGTACTTC. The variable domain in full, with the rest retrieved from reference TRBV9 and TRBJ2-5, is DSGVTQTPKHLITATGQRVTLRCSPRSGDLSVYWYQQSLDQGLQFLIQYYNGEERAKGNILERFSAQQFPDLHSELNLSSLELGDSALYFCASSPGFPSGGWQETQYFGPGTRLLVL.

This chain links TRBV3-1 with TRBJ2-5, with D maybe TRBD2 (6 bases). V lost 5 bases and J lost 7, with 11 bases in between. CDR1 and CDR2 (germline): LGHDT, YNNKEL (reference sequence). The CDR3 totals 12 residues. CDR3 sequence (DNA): TGTGCCAGCAGCTCCTCCGGGGGGACCCAGTACTTC. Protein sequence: CASSSSGGTQYF.

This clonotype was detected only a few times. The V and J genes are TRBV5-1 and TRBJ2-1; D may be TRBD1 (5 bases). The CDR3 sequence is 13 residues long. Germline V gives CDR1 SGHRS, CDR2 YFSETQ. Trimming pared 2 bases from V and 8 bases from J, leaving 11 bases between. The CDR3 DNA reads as TGCGCCAGCAGCTTCGCAGGGATGTATGAGCAGTTCTTC. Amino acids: CASSFAGMYEQFF.

DNA for the CDR3: TGTGCCAGCAGTTTGGCGGCTAGCCGAGAGACCCAGTACTTC. It specifies CASSLAASRETQYF. This chain links TRBV12-3 or TRBV12-4 with TRBJ2-5, with D possibly matching TRBD2 (5 bases). The ends were cut back, 3 bases at V and 4 bases at J, with 12 bases in the middle. The length of the CDR3 is 14 residues.

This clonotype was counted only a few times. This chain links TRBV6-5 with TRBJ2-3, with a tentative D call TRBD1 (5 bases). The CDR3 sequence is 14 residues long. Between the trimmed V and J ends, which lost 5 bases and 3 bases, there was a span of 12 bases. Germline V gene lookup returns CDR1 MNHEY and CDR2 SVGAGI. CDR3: CASSPLRDTDTQYF. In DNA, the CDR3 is TGTGCCAGCAGTCCCCTCAGGGATACAGATACGCAGTATTTT.

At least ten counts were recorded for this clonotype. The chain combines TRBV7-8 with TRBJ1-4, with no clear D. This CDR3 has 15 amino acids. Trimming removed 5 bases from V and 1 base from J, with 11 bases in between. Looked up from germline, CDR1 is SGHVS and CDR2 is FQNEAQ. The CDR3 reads CASSIRGRTNEKLFF. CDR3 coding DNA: TGTGCCAGCAGCATCCGAGGGAGAACTAATGAAAAACTGTTTTTT. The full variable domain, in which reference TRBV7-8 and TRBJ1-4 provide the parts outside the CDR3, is GAGVSQSPRYKVAKRGQDVALRCDPISGHVSLFWYQQALGQGPEFLTYFQNEAQLDKSGLPSDRFFAERPEGSVSTLKIQRTQQEDSAVYLCASSIRGRTNEKLFFGSGTQLSVL.

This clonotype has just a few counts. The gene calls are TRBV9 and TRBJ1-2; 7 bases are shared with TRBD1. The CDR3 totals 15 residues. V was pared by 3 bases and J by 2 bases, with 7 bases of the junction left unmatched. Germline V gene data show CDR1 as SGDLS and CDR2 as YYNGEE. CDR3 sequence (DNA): TGTGCCAGCAGCGCCGGGCCGACAGGGAACTATGGCTACACCTTC. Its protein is CASSAGPTGNYGYTF.

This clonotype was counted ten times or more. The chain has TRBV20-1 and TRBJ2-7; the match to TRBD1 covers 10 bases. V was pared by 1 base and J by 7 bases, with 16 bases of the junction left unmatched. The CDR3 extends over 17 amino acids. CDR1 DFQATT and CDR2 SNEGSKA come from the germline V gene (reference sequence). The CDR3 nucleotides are TGCAGTGCTAGAGGCGAAAGTGGGACAGGGGCCTCGGGGGAGCAGTACTTC. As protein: CSARGESGTGASGEQYF.

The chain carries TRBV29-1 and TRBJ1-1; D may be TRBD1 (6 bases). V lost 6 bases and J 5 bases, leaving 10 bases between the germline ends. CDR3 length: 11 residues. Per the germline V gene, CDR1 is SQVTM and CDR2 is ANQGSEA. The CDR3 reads CSVFRGTEAFF. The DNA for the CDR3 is TGCAGCGTCTTCAGGGGAACTGAAGCTTTCTTT.

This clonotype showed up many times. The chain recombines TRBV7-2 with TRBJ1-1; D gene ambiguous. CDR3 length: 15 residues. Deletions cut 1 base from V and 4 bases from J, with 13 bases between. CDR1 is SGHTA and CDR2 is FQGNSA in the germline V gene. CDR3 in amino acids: CASSLERRGGTEAFF. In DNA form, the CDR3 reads TGTGCCAGCAGCTTAGAGCGGAGAGGCGGCACTGAAGCTTTCTTT.

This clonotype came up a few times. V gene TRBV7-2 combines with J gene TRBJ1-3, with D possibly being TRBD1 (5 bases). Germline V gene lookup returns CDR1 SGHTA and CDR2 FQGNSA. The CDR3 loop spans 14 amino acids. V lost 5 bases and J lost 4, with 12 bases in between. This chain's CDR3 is CASSPAGVGNTIYF. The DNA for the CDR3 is TGTGCCAGCAGCCCGGCGGGGGTCGGAAACACCATATATTTT.

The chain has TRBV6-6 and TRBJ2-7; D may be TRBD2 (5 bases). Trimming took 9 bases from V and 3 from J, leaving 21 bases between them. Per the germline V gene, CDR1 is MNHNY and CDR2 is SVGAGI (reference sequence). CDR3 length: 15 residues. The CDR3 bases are TGTGCCAGTAGCCACCCGGGAAACAGAGACTACGAGCAGTACGTC. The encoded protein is CASSHPGNRDYEQYV.